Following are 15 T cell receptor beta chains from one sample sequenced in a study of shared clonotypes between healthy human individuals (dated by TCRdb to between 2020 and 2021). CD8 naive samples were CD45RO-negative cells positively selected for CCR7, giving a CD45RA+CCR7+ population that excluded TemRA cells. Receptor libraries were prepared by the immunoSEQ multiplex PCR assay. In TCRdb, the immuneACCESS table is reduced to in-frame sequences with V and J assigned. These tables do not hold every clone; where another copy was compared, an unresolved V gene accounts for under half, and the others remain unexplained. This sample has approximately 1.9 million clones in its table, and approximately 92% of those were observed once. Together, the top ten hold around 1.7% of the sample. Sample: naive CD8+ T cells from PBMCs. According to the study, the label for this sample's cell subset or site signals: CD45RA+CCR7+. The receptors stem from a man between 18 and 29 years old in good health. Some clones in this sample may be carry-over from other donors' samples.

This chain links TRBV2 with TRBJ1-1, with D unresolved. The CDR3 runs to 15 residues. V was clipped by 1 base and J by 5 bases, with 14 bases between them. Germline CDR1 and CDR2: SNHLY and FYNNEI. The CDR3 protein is CASSEVKGGGTEAFF. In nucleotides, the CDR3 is TGTGCCAGCAGTGAAGTTAAGGGTGGAGGTACTGAAGCTTTCTTT.

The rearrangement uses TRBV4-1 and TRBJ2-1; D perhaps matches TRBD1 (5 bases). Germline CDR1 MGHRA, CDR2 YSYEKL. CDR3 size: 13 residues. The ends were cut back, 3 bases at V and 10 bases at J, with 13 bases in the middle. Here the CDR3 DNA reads TGCGCCAGCAGCCACCCACTACAGGAGGAGCAGTTCTTC. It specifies CASSHPLQEEQFF.

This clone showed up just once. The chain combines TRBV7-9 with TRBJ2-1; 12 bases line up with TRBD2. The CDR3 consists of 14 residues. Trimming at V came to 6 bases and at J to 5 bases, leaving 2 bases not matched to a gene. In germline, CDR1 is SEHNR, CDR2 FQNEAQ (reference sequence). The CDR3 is CASSASGRDNEQFF. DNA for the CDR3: TGTGCCAGCAGTGCTAGCGGGAGGGACAATGAGCAGTTCTTC.

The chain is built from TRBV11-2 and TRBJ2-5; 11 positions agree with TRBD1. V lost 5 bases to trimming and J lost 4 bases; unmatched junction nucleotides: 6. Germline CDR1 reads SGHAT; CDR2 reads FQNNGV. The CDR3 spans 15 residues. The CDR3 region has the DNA TGTGCCAGCAGCCCCCCGGGACAGGGGGGAGAGACCCAGTACTTC. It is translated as CASSPPGQGGETQYF.

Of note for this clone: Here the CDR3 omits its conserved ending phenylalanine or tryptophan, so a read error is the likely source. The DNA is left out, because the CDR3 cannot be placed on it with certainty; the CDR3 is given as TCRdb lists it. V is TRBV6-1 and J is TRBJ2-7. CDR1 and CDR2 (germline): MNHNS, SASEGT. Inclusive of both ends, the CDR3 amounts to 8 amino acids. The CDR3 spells CASGPGWI.

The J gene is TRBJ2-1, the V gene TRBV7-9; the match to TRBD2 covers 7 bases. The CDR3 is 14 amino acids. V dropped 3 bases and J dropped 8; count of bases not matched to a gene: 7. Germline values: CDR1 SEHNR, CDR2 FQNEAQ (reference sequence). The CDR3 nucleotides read TGTGCCAGCAGCTTCCCCGGACTAGGTCATGAGCAGTTCTTC. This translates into CASSFPGLGHEQFF.

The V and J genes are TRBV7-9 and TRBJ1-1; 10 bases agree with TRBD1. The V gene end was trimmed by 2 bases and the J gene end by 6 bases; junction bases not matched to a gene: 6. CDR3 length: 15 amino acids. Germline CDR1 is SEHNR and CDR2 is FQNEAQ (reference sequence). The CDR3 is CASSLRQGATPEAFF. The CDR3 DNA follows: TGTGCCAGCAGCTTAAGACAGGGGGCTACTCCTGAAGCTTTCTTT.

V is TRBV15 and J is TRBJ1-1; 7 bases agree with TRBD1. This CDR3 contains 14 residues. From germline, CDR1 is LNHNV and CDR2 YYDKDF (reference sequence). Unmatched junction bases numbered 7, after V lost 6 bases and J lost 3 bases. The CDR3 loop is CATRTQGGHTEAFF. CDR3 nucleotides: TGTGCCACCAGGACTCAGGGGGGGCACACTGAAGCTTTCTTT.

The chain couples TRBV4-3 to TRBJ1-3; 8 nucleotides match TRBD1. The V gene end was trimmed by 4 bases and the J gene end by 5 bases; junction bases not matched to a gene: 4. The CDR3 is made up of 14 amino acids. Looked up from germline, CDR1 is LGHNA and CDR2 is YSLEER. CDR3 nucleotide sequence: TGCGCCAGCAGCCCCGACAGGGGCCGAAACACCATATATTTT. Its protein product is CASSPDRGRNTIYF.

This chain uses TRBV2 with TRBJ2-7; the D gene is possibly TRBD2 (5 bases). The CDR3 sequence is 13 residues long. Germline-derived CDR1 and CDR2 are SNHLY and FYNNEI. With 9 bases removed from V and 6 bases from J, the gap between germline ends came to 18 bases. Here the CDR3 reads CARSPGPEGEQYF. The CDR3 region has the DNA TGTGCCAGGTCTCCGGGCCCCGAGGGCGAGCAGTACTTC.

The CDR3 DNA is TGTGCCAGCAGCGATCAGGTCCAAGGGGTCCAGTACTTC. As protein: CASSDQVQGVQYF. The chain combines TRBV7-8 with TRBJ2-5; weak D call: TRBD1 (5 bases). Germline loops: CDR1 SGHVS, CDR2 FQNEAQ. V lost 5 bases to trimming and J lost 10 bases, with 17 bases between them. The CDR3 consists of 13 residues.

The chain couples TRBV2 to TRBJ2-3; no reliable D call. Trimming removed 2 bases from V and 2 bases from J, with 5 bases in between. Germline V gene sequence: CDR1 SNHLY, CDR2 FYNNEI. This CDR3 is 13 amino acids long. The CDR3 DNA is TGTGCCAGCAGTGAACTACTCACAGATACGCAGTATTTT. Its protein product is CASSELLTDTQYF.

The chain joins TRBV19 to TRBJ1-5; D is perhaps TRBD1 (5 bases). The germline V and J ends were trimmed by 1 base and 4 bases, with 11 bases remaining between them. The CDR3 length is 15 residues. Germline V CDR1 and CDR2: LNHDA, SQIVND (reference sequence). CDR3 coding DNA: TGTGCCAGTAGTATAGGAGGGGAATGGAATCAGCCCCAGCATTTT. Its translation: CASSIGGEWNQPQHF.

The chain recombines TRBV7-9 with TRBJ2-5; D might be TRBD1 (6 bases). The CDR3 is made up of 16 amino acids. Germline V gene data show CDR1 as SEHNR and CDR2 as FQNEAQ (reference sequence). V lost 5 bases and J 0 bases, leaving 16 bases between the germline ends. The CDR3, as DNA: TGTGCCAGCAGCCCCCGGGGACACTTGGACCAAGAGACCCAGTACTTC. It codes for CASSPRGHLDQETQYF.

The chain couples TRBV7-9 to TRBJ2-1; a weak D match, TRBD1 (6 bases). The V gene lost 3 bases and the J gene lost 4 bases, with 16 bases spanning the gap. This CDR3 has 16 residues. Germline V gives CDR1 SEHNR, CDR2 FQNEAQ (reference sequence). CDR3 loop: CASSLTGGILYNEQFF. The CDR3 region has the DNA TGTGCCAGCAGCTTGACAGGAGGCATTCTATACAATGAGCAGTTCTTC.